This is a list of T cell receptor beta chains from one sample in a study of cytomegalovirus exposure and HLA in healthy donors. Some clones are missing from TCRdb's copy, which holds only in-frame ones; the method was immunoSEQ multiplex PCR. The sample holds roughly 150,000 clones, roughly 70% seen once. The sequenced sample consisted of PBMCs. Source of these receptors: a woman aged 50 to 60 in good health and CMV-seropositive. Each CDR3 is given with its conserved first and last residue.

CDR3	V	J
CASSWQNTEAFF	TRBV7-8	TRBJ1-1
CASSIAGDRGNQPQHF	TRBV19	TRBJ1-5
CASSSTGDTEAFF	TRBV27	TRBJ1-1
CASSIGETYNEQFF	TRBV19	TRBJ2-1
CASSPTQGGSSYEQYF	TRBV18	TRBJ2-7
CASSSGEETGELFF	TRBV5-4	TRBJ2-2
CASSLSQGNFYNEQFF	TRBV5-1	TRBJ2-1
CASSAGFVAFF	TRBV7-8	TRBJ1-1
CASSYRHGAFYEQYF	TRBV6-5	TRBJ2-7
CASSLHDPGSGANVLTF	TRBV11-2	TRBJ2-6
CASSLRTGDYGYTF	TRBV4-1	TRBJ1-2
CASSVWGGDGYTF	TRBV2	TRBJ1-2
CASSKGLNSRDEQFF	TRBV5-1	TRBJ2-1
CASSFLTGLYNEQFF	TRBV11-2	TRBJ2-1
CSSSLLGDEQYF	TRBV7-9	TRBJ2-7
CASSLAGGSGRNTEAFF	TRBV5-1	TRBJ1-1
CASSLALAGGYEQFF	TRBV5-1	TRBJ2-1
CASSLGSGGGKNIQYF	TRBV7-9	TRBJ2-4
CASSQTAASEAFF	TRBV4-1	TRBJ1-1
CASKGTAYNSPLHF	TRBV6-5	TRBJ1-6
CASSRLAGGLRDTQYF	TRBV13	TRBJ2-3
CASCRGSGEEGTEAFF	TRBV10-2	TRBJ1-1
CASSRLAEYQETQYF	TRBV7-9	TRBJ2-5
CARSGQAQYF	TRBV5-3	TRBJ2-7
CASSPQSSYEQYF	TRBV5-4	TRBJ2-7
CASSGGTDSGNTIYF	TRBV5-1	TRBJ1-3
CASSMPGTGSSYGYTF	TRBV19	TRBJ1-2
CASSPRGTGGATNSPLHF	TRBV18	TRBJ1-6
CASSSTGLEDYEQYF	TRBV11-3	TRBJ2-7
CASEGLAGYTQYF	TRBV2	TRBJ2-3
CASSSRDGTAEKDEKLFF	TRBV13	TRBJ1-4
CASCRTGLTEAFF	TRBV6-5	TRBJ1-1
CATSRDRARAIEQYF	TRBV15	TRBJ2-7
CASTQRGRGYNEQFF	TRBV5-1	TRBJ2-1
CASSLDRGYQETQYF	TRBV5-1	TRBJ2-5
CASSPLRGANEKLFF	TRBV5-6	TRBJ1-4
CASSLATGTLYGYTF	TRBV27	TRBJ1-2
CASGHQEEWGGNQPQHF	TRBV19	TRBJ1-5
CASSGGQGKSTYEQYF	TRBV5-4	TRBJ2-7
CASSFGLASDTQYF	TRBV5-6	TRBJ2-3
CASSQGHTPYEQYF	TRBV5-4	TRBJ2-7
CASSVGSGINFGTDTQYF	TRBV9	TRBJ2-3
CASSPGHKNYGYTF	TRBV6-5	TRBJ1-2
CASSPYTSGTYNEQFF	TRBV14	TRBJ2-1
CASRRQGAGGYTF	TRBV19	TRBJ1-2
CASSIAAGISETQYF	TRBV19	TRBJ2-5
CASTDRDRGTNEQFF	TRBV10-2	TRBJ2-1
CASSLSSYNSPLHF	TRBV19	TRBJ1-6
CASSSPRYEQYF	TRBV28	TRBJ2-7
CASSAQGGPYYEQYF	TRBV9	TRBJ2-7